The text below deals with one TCR beta chain. The target antigen is unknown. Germline V CDR1 and CDR2: SGHDN, FVKESK. Trimming removed 2 bases at V and 1 base at J, with 6 bases between. The CDR3 has 14 residues. The data belong to a study of cytomegalovirus exposure and HLA in healthy donors. Regarding the study as a whole: Several of the most significant clusters appeared linked to common viral pathogens, based on a later analysis.

A multiplex PCR was run with 60 Vbeta primers and 13 Jbeta primers. Only in-frame clones appear in the TCRdb table, and some are missing; sequencing was by immunoSEQ multiplex PCR. The sample has around 110,000 clones. The sequence derives from a man aged 35 to 55 in good health and CMV-seropositive. Sequenced: PBMCs. This chain uses TRBV14 with TRBJ2-1, with D unresolved. The CDR3, as DNA: TGTGCCAGCAGCCAACGGGTGTCCTACAATGAGCAGTTCTTC. This translates into CASSQRVSYNEQFF.